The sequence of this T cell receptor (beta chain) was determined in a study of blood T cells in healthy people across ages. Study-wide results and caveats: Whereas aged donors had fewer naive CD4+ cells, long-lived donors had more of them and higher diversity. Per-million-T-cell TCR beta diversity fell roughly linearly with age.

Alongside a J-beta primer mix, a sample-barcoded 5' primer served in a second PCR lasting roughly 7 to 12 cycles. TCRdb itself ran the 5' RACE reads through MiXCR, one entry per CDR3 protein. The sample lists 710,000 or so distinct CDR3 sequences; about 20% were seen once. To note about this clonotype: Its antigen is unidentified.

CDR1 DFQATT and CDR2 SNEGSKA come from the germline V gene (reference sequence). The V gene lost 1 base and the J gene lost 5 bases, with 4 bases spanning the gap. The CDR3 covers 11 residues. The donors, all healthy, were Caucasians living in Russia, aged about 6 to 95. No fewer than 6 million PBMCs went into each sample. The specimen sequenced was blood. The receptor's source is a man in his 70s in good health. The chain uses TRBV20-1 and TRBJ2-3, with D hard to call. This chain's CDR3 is CSARGRDTQYF. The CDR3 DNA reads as TGCAGTGCTAGAGGCCGAGATACGCAGTATTTT.